Detailed here is one T cell receptor (beta chain). The sample belongs to a study of blood T cell repertoires in COVID-19. Study at large: Acute and convalescent COVID-19 specimens originated in the United States, Italy and Spain. T cells, B-cell-depleted T cells, or PBMCs provided the cDNA or gDNA that served as material.

Participants, roughly 18 to 90 years old, spanned fewer than 30 US areas. The table came from immunoSEQ multiplex PCR; TCRdb's copy has only in-frame clones and leaves some out. Counted here are hundreds of thousands of clones, roughly nine tenths occurring once; the ten biggest clones make up about 1%. CDR1 and CDR2 from the germline V gene are SNHLY and FYNNEI. V lost 11 bases to trimming and J lost 3 bases; unmatched junction nucleotides: 6. CDR3 size: 13 residues. This TCR came from a man between 18 and 29 years old who had recovered from COVID-19. The gene calls are TRBV2 and TRBJ1-2; 10 bases map to TRBD1. Material: PBMCs or T cells enriched from blood (not recorded which). CDR3 loop: CAGAGTGDYGYTF. The CDR3 DNA reads TGTGCCGGTGCCGGGACAGGGGACTATGGCTACACCTTC.